This T cell receptor (beta chain) was documented in a study of T cells in Graves' hyperthyroidism and ophthalmopathy. RNA transcripts yielded amplified TCR beta CDR3 regions. First-round RT-PCR targeting the TCR CDR3 was performed with the HTBI primer set. TCRdb re-derived calls from the multiplex PCR reads in MiXCR, one entry per CDR3 protein. This table has roughly 700,000 distinct CDR3 sequences, approximately 15% appearing once. This clonotype was observed many times. The CDR3 is 12 amino acids. CDR1 is SQVTM, CDR2 ANQGSEA, per germline. V lost 6 bases to trimming and J lost 7 bases; unmatched junction nucleotides: 7. The definition of stable Graves' hyperthyroidism was no ophthalmopathy progression within 18 months. Exclusions: uncontrolled infection, other autoimmune disease, pregnancy, lactation.

The chain has TRBV29-1 and TRBJ2-7, with 9 nucleotides matching TRBD1. The clonotype originates from a middle-aged man with Graves' hyperthyroidism. The sequencing input was blood. The CDR3, as DNA: TGCAGCGTACCGGGACAGGGAAGTGAGCAGTACTTC. Translated, it gives CSVPGQGSEQYF.